This T cell receptor beta chain is drawn from a study of shared clonotypes between healthy human individuals. The length of the CDR3 is 14 residues. Germline-derived CDR1 and CDR2 are MDHEN and SYDVKM. Trimming cost V 6 bases and J 6 bases; bases outside gene matches: 8. A remark on this clone: Antigen specificity is unknown.

Every donor, a Caucasian adult, lived in Nashville, Tennessee. Assay: immunoSEQ multiplex PCR; the TCRdb copy retains only in-frame clones and omits some. The repertoire holds under 2,500,000 clones, with almost 96% as singletons. Study-wide results and caveats: With few donors, the genetic and exposure-history diversity represented was limited. Rarefaction exposed incomplete sorted-subset sequencing despite large depth.

The source of this sequence is a man younger than 35 in good health. The sample consisted of naive CD4+ T cells sorted from blood. The subset here: CD45RA+ positively selected. This chain connects TRBV28 to TRBJ2-4; TRBD2 matches at 7 bases. In nucleotides, the CDR3 is TGTGCCAGCAGCACGCGGGGCGGGAGAAACATTCAGTACTTC. Its protein product is CASSTRGGRNIQYF.